The entry that follows covers one T cell receptor (beta chain) sequence. Method: immunoSEQ multiplex PCR; TCRdb's copy keeps in-frame clones and lacks some. Here the sample spans 390,000 or so clones, 90% being singletons. These data are taken from a study of control samples from healthy donors and cancer patients. The CDR3 contains 21 residues. The germline CDR1 and CDR2 sequences are LNHDA and SQIVND (reference sequence). The junction had 25 bases not matched to a gene; V was cut back by 6 bases and J by 6 bases. Sequences were obtained from PBMCs. The chain carries TRBV19 and TRBJ2-2; 10 bases line up with TRBD1. This clonotype was sampled from a man in his forties with head and neck cancer. The CDR3 nucleotides are TGTGCCAGTAGCCACACAGGCTCGGGACAGGGGTATATATTTGGGGCCGGGGAGCTGTTTTTT. It specifies CASSHTGSGQGYIFGAGELFF.